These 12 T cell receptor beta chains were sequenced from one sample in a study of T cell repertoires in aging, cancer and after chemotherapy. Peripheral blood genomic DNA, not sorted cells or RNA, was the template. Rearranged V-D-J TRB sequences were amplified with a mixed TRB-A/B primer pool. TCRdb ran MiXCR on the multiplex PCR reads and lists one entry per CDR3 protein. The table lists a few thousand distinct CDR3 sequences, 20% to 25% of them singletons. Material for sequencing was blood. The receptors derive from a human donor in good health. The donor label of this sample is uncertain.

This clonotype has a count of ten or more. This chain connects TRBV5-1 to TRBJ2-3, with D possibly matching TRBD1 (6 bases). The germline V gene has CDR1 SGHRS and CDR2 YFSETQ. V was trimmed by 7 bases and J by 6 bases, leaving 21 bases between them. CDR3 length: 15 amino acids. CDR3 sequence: CASVLTGSTMDTQYF. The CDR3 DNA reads TGCGCCAGCGTTCTAACAGGGTCAACGATGGATACGCAGTATTTT.

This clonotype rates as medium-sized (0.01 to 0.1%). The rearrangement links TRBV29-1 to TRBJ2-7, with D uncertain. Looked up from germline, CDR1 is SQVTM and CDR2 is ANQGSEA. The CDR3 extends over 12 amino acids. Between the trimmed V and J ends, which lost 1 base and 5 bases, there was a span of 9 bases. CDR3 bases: TGCAGCGTTGAAGTCACAGCCCACGAGCAGTACTTC. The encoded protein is CSVEVTAHEQYF.

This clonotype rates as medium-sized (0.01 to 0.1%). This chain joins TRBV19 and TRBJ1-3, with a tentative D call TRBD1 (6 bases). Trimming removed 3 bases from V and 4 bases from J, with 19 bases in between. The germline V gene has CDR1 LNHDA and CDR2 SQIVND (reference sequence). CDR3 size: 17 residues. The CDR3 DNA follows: TGTGCCAGTAGTATCCGGCAGGGGATCCTGCTCGGAAACACCATATATTTT. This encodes CASSIRQGILLGNTIYF.

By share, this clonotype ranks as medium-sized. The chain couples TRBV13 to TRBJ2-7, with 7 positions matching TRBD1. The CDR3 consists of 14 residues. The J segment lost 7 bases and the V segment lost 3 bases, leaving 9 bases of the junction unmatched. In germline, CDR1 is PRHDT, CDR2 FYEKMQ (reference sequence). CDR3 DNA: TGTGCCAGCAGCTTCCGACAGGGATTAGAGGAGCAGTACTTC. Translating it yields CASSFRQGLEEQYF.

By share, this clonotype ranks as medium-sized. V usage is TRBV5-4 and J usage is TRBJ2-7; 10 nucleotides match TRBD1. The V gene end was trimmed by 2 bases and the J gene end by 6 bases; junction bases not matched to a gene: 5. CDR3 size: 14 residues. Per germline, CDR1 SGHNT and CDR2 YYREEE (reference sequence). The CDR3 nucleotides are TGTGCCAGCAGCTTTAGAAGACAGGGGGCCGAGCAGTACTTC. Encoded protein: CASSFRRQGAEQYF.

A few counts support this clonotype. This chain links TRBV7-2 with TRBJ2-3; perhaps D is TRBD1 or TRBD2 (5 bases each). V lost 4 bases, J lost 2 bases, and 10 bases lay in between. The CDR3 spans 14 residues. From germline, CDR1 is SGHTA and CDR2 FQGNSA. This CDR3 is CASSSGPYTDTQYF. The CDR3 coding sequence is TGTGCCAGCAGCTCGGGGCCATACACAGATACGCAGTATTTT.

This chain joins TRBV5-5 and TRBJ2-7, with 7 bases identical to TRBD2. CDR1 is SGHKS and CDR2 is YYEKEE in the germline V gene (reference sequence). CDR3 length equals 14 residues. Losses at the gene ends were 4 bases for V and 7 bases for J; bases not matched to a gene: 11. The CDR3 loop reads CASSPAGSPSEQYF. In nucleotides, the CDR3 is TGTGCCAGCAGCCCAGCGGGGAGCCCGTCGGAGCAGTACTTC.

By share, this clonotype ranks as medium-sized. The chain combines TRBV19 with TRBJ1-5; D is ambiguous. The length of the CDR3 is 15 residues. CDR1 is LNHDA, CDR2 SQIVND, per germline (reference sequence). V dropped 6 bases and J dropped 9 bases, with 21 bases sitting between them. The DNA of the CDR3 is TGTGCCAGTAGCCCCGGCGTGGGGAATTTGGCGCCCCAGCATTTT. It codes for CASSPGVGNLAPQHF. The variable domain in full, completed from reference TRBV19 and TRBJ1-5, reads DGGITQSPKYLFRKEGQNVTLSCEQNLNHDAMYWYRQDPGQGLRLIYYSQIVNDFQKGDIAEGYSVSREKKESFPLTVTSAQKNPTAFYLCASSPGVGNLAPQHFGDGTRLSIL.

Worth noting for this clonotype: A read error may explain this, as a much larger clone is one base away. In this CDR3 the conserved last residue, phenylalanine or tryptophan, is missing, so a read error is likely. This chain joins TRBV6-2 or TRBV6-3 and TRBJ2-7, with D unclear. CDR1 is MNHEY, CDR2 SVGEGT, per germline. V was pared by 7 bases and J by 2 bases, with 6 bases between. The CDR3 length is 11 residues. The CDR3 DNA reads TGTGCCAGCACCAATACCTACGAGCAGTACTTG. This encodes CASTNTYEQYL.

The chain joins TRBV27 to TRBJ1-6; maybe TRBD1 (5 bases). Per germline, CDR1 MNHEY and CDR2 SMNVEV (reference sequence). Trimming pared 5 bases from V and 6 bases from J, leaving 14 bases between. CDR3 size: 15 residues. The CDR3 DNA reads TGTGCCAGCAGTCTCGTGCGGGGGAGTAATTCACCCCTCCACTTT. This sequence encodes CASSLVRGSNSPLHF.

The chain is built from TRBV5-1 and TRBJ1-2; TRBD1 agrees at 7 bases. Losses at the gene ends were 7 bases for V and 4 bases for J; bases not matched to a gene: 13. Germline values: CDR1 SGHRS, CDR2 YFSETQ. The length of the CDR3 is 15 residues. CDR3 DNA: TGCGCCAGCGGTCCCCTACAGGGGAGTAGCTATGGCTACACCTTC. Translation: CASGPLQGSSYGYTF. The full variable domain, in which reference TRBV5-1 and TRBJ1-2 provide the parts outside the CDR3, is KAGVTQTPRYLIKTRGQQVTLSCSPISGHRSVSWYQQTPGQGLQFLFEYFSETQRNKGNFPGRFSGRQFSNSRSEMNVSTLELGDSALYLCASGPLQGSSYGYTFGSGTRLTVV.

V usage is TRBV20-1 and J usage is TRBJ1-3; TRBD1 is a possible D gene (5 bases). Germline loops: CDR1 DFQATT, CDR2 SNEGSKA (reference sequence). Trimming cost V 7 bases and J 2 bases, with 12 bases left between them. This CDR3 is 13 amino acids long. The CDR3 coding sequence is TGCAGTGTATCCAGGGAGGCTGGAAACACCATATATTTT. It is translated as CSVSREAGNTIYF.